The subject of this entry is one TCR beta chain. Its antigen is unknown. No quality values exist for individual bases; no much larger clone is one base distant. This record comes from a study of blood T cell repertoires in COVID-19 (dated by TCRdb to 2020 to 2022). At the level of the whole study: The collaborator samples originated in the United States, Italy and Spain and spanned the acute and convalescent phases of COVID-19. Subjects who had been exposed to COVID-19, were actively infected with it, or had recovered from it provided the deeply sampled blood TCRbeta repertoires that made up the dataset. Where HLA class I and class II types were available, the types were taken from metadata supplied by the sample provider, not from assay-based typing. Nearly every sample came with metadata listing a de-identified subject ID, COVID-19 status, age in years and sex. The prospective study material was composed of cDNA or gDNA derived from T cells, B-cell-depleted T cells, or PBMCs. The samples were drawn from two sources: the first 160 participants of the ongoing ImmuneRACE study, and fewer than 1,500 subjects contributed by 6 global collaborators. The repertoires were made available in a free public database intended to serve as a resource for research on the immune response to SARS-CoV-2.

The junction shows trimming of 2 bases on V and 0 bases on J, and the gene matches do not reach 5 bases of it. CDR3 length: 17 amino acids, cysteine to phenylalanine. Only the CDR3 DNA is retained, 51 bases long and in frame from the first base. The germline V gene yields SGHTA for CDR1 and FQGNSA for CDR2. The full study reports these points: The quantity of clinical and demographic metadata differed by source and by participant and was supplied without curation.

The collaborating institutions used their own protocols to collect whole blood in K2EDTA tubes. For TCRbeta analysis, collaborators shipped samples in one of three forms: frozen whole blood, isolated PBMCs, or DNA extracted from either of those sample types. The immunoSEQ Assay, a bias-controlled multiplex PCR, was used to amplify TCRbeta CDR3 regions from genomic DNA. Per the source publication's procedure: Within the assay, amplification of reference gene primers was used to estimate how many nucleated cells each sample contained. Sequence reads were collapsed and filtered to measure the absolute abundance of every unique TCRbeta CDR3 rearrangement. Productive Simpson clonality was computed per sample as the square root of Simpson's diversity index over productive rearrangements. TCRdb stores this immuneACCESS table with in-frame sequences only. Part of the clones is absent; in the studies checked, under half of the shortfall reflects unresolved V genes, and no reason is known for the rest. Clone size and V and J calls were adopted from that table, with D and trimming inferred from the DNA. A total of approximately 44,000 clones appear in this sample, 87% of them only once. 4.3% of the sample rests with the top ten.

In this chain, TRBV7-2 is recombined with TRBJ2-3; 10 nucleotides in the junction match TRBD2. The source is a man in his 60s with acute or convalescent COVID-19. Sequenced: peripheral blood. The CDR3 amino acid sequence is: CASSLLAGGTSTDTQYF. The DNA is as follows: TGTGCCAGCAGCTTATTAGCGGGGGGTACAAGCACAGATACGCAGTATTTT.